The entry that follows covers one T cell receptor (beta chain) sequence. The antigen is not known. Profiling relied on immunoSEQ multiplex PCR, and the TCRdb table lists in-frame clones only, not all of them. The sample includes about 59,000 clones, approximately 80% seen only once; the top ten take roughly 1.9%. This sample is drawn from a study of OX40 agonist ivuxolimab in advanced cancers. Study-wide context: Aged about 23 to 90 with a mean of around 60 years, they were about 83% male. Findings and limits, study-wide: Relative to CD4+, CD8+ T cells held more expanded clones on average. Both CD4+ and CD8+ T cell populations in blood had undergone clonal expansion by week 6 at 0.1 to 3.0 mg/kg.

Autoimmune disease history or systemic immunosuppression meant exclusion. The input for sequencing was CD4+ or CD8+ T cells sorted from blood, taken in a trial of the OX40 agonist ivuxolimab. This clonotype was obtained from an adult with an advanced solid tumor such as melanoma, head and neck, liver or kidney cancer.

The CDR3 region has the DNA TGTGCCAGCAGCGAAACCGGGACTACCTCCTACGAGCAGTACTTC. It specifies CASSETGTTSYEQYF. The chain recombines TRBV9 with TRBJ2-7; 7 bases are shared with TRBD2. The length of the CDR3 is 15 residues. The V gene's germline CDR1 is SGDLS and CDR2 YYNGEE. V lost 3 bases and J lost 0; bases outside the gene matches: 6.